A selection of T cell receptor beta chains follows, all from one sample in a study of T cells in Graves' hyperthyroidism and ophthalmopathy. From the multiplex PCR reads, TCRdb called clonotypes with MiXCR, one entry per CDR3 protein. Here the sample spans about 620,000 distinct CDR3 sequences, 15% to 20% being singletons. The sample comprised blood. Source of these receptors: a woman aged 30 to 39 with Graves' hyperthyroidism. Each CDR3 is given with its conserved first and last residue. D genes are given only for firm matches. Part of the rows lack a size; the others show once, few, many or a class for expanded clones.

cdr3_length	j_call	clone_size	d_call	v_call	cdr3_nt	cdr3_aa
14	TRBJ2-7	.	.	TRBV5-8	TGTGCCAGCAGCTTGGGAGAAACGGGCTACGAGCAGTACTTC	CASSLGETGYEQYF
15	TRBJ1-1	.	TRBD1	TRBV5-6	TGTGCCAGCACCACCTCTCGGGACAGGAACACTGAAGCTTTCTTT	CASTTSRDRNTEAFF
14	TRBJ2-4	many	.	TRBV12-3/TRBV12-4	TGTGCCAGCAGGAGAACAGGGTTCGAAAACATTCAGTACTTC	CASRRTGFENIQYF
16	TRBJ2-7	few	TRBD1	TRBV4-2	TGTGCCAGCAGCCAACTAACCGGGACAGGGGGCTATGAGCAGTACTTC	CASSQLTGTGGYEQYF
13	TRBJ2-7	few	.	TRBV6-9	TGTGCCAGCAGTTACACCGGGAGCCACGAGCAGTACTTC	CASSYTGSHEQYF
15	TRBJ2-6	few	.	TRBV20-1	TGCAGTGCTAGATCCCAGGGAGCCTGGTCCAACGTCCTGACTTTC	CSARSQGAWSNVLTF
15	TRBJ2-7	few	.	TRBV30	TGTGCCTGGAGTGGGGGGACGGGGCACTCCTACGAGCAGTACTTC	CAWSGGTGHSYEQYF
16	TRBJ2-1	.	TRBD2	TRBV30	TGTGCCTGGAGTGTAGACCTAGCGGGAGAGAGCAATGAGCAGTTCTTC	CAWSVDLAGESNEQFF
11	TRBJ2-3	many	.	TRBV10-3	TGTGCCATCAGTGAGTCTGATACGCAGTATTTT	CAISESDTQYF
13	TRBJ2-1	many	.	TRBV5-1	TGCGCCAGCAGGCCGGACACCGACAATGAGCAGTTCTTC	CASRPDTDNEQFF
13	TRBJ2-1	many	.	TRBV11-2	TGTGCCAGCAGCTTCGGCCTCTACAATGAGCAGTTCTTC	CASSFGLYNEQFF
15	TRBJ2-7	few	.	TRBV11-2	TGTGCCAGCAGCGAGGGGGGGACATGGAACTACGAGCAGTACTTC	CASSEGGTWNYEQYF
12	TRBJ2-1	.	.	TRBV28	TGTGCCAGCAGGGGAAATGGCGATGAGCAGTTCTTC	CASRGNGDEQFF
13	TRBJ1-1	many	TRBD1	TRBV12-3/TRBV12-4	TGTGCCAGCAGAATGACAGGGGCCACTGAAGCTTTCTTT	CASRMTGATEAFF
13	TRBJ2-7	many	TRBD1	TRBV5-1	TGCGCCAGCAGCTTCACAGGGGGCCACGAGCAGTACTTC	CASSFTGGHEQYF
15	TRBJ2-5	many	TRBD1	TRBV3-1	TGTGCCAGCAGCCACCTGGACAGGGACCAAGAGACCCAGTACTTC	CASSHLDRDQETQYF
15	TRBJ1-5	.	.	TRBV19	TGTGCCAGTACCCCCTTGGTCCATAGCAATCAGCCCCAGCATTTT	CASTPLVHSNQPQHF